This T cell receptor beta chain is from a study of post-analysis software for immune sequencing data. Germline V gene sequence: CDR1 SEHNR, CDR2 FQNEAQ (reference sequence). This CDR3 region has 14 residues. Note on this clonotype: Its antigen is not known.

Unique molecular identifiers were carried by the TCR beta cDNA libraries. TCRdb analysed the PCR reads with MiXCR anew, one entry per CDR3 protein. The sample comprises about 770,000 distinct CDR3 sequences, 40% to 55% of which are singletons, and 4.9% rests with the top ten. The study's findings and limits: In patients, TRBV5-6, TRBV5-1 and TRBV20-1 belonged to roughly 5 TRBV segments found more frequently than in controls.

The rearrangement links TRBV7-9 to TRBJ2-5, with a possible D match to TRBD2 (6 bases). The J call may be in error: the DNA end matches TRBJ2-7 better. Sequencing input: blood. The TCR originated in a girl aged 5 to 17 with multiple sclerosis. For the CDR3, the DNA is TGTGCCAGCAGAGCGCACTTAGGAGGGGCCGAGCAGTACTTC. This gives the protein CASRAHLGGAEQYF.